The 3 T cell receptor beta chains below all came from one sample that was sequenced in a study of read filtering for tumor transcriptome and immune sequencing. Molecular barcoded adaptors covering alpha/delta and beta/gamma chains were used on approximately 400 ng RNA. TCRdb ran MiXCR on the reads and lists one entry per CDR3 protein. The sample lists about 37,000 distinct CDR3 sequences, about 13% occurring once. The sample was a population of CD138-negative cells sorted from bone marrow. The source is a donor at least 40 years old with multiple myeloma.

This clonotype was observed at least ten times. The V and J genes are TRBV20-1 and TRBJ2-2; TRBD2 aligns across 13 bases. Germline V gene data show CDR1 as DFQATT and CDR2 as SNEGSKA (reference sequence). V trimming: 4 bases; J trimming: 5 bases; junction bases outside the gene matches: 10. This CDR3 has 17 amino acids. The CDR3 spells CSANTGLAGVGTGELFF. CDR3 coding DNA: TGCAGTGCTAATACCGGACTAGCGGGAGTGGGGACCGGGGAGCTGTTTTTT.

The CDR3 sequence is CASSLAASNEQYF. CDR3 bases: TGTGCCAGCAGCCTAGCGGCGAGTAACGAGCAGTACTTC. The chain links TRBV28 to TRBJ2-7, with 7 nucleotides matching TRBD2. CDR1 is MDHEN, CDR2 SYDVKM, per germline. Trimming at V came to 6 bases and at J to 5 bases, leaving 7 bases not matched to a gene. The CDR3 has 13 amino acids.

Turning to this clonotype: This may come from a read error, since a much larger clone is one base off. The rearrangement uses TRBV6-2 or TRBV6-3 and TRBJ2-7, with 8 positions matching TRBD2. Per the germline V gene, CDR1 is MNHEY and CDR2 is SVGEGT. This CDR3 comprises 13 residues. V shed 6 bases, J shed 7 bases, and the junction held 8 bases outside the gene matches. CDR3 loop: CASRGAGVDEQYF. In nucleotides, the CDR3 is TGTGCCAGCAGAGGAGCGGGAGTAGATGAGCAGTACTTC.